This passage covers 19 T cell receptor beta chains from one sample sequenced in a study of memory CD4+ T cells and cytomegalovirus serostatus. Single viable CD3+CD4+CD8-CD45RO+ cells were sorted as the memory CD4+ T cells. The table came from immunoSEQ multiplex PCR; TCRdb's copy has only in-frame clones and leaves some out. The sample lists 55,000 to 65,000 clones, 82% seen once, with around 0.5% in the top ten. The specimen was memory CD4+ T cells from blood. These receptors were obtained from an adult in good health and CMV-seronegative. Some clones in this sample may be carry-over from other donors' samples.

The J gene is TRBJ1-2, the V gene TRBV4-2; D gene uncertain. Germline lookup yields CDR1 LGHNA and CDR2 YNFKEQ. V lost 1 base to trimming and J lost 2 bases, with 8 bases between them. The CDR3 sequence is 14 residues long. The DNA for the CDR3 is TGTGCCAGCAGCCAAGTGTTGGAGAACTATGGCTACACCTTC. Its translation is CASSQVLENYGYTF.

In DNA form, the CDR3 reads TGTGCCAGTAGGCAGAGGCAGCCAGAAAAACTGTTTTTT. This gives the protein CASRQRQPEKLFF. This chain joins TRBV19 and TRBJ1-4; no clear D. The V end was cut by 6 bases, the J end by 8 bases, with 13 bases between. Germline lookup yields CDR1 LNHDA and CDR2 SQIVND (reference sequence). The CDR3 is made up of 13 amino acids.

The V and J genes are TRBV28 and TRBJ1-1; D remains ambiguous. Germline CDR1 is MDHEN and CDR2 is SYDVKM. The CDR3 has 14 residues. Trimming removed 2 bases from V and 6 bases from J, with 13 bases in between. CDR3 coding DNA: TGTGCCAGCAGTTTAATGGGGAGAGACCCTGAAGCTTTCTTT. Translating gives CASSLMGRDPEAFF.

The chain combines TRBV6-1 with TRBJ1-2, with a weak D call TRBD1 (6 bases). This CDR3 is built from 14 residues. V lost 6 bases to trimming and J lost 6 bases, with 17 bases between them. Germline V CDR1 and CDR2: MNHNS, SASEGT. CDR3 loop: CASRIQGREDGYTF. CDR3 bases: TGTGCCAGCAGGATACAGGGTCGGGAGGATGGCTACACCTTC.

The chain recombines TRBV28 with TRBJ1-4; D gene ambiguous. This CDR3 is 13 amino acids long. Looked up from germline, CDR1 is MDHEN and CDR2 is SYDVKM. Trimming shortened V by 7 bases and J by 3 bases, and 9 bases separated the two germline ends. The CDR3 bases are TGTGCCAGCAACGTACCTGCTAATGAAAAACTGTTTTTT. It specifies CASNVPANEKLFF.

The chain links TRBV7-2 to TRBJ2-7; possible D gene TRBD2, 5 bases. The CDR3 sequence is 14 residues long. The germline V gene has CDR1 SGHTA and CDR2 FQGNSA. Trimming took off 1 base at V and 2 bases at J, with 9 bases between the two ends. CDR3 loop: CASSLVRETYEQYF. Written as DNA, the CDR3 is TGTGCCAGCAGCTTAGTACGGGAAACCTACGAGCAGTACTTC.

V gene TRBV19 combines with J gene TRBJ2-3; TRBD2 matches 8 bases. V was pared by 3 bases and J by 0 bases, with 14 bases of the junction left unmatched. This CDR3 region has 19 residues. Germline CDR1 is LNHDA and CDR2 is SQIVND (reference sequence). The CDR3 protein is CASSIRSGGQSGSTDTQYF. Written as DNA, the CDR3 is TGTGCCAGTAGTATTCGGTCGGGAGGGCAATCCGGGAGCACAGATACGCAGTATTTT.

V is TRBV5-6 and J is TRBJ1-1; D is perhaps TRBD1 (6 bases). Per the germline V gene, CDR1 is SGHDT and CDR2 is YYEEEE. CDR3 size: 15 residues. Trimming stripped 0 bases from V and 6 bases from J, with 15 bases between. Here the CDR3 DNA reads TGTGCCAGCAGCTTGGGACTCCTGGGGGGCTCTGAAGCTTTCTTT. This translates into CASSLGLLGGSEAFF. Drawing the rest from reference TRBV5-6 and TRBJ1-1, the complete variable domain is DAGVTQSPTHLIKTRGQQVTLRCSPKSGHDTVSWYQQALGQGPQFIFQYYEEEERQRGNFPDRFSGHQFPNYSSELNVNALLLGDSALYLCASSLGLLGGSEAFFGQGTRLTVV.

This clone came up a few times. This chain joins TRBV2 and TRBJ1-4; 7 bases are shared with TRBD1. With V trimmed by 5 bases and J by 7 bases, 1 base remained unmatched. This CDR3 is 12 amino acids long. The germline V gene has CDR1 SNHLY and CDR2 FYNNEI. CDR3 DNA: TGTGCCAGCAGTAGGGGGCGTGAAAAACTGTTTTTT. Amino acids: CASSRGREKLFF.

The chain uses TRBV7-2 and TRBJ1-1; D remains ambiguous. The V gene lost 0 bases and the J gene lost 6 bases, with 14 bases spanning the gap. The germline gives CDR1 SGHTA, CDR2 FQGNSA. The CDR3 has 15 residues. The CDR3 protein is CASSLASGKGAEAFF. In nucleotides, the CDR3 is TGTGCCAGCAGCTTAGCAAGCGGGAAGGGAGCTGAAGCTTTCTTT.

The chain combines TRBV5-1 with TRBJ1-1, with D tentatively TRBD1 (6 bases). V was shortened by 0 bases and J by 4 bases, with 16 bases between the two germline ends. The CDR3 spans 16 residues. The V gene's germline CDR1 is SGHRS and CDR2 YFSETQ. The CDR3 nucleotides read TGCGCCAGCAGCTTGGCCAGAGGTCAGGGGCCCACTGAAGCTTTCTTT. Amino acid sequence: CASSLARGQGPTEAFF.

The chain couples TRBV28 to TRBJ1-4; 7 bases are shared with TRBD1. The CDR3 extends over 13 amino acids. In germline, CDR1 is MDHEN, CDR2 SYDVKM. CDR3 in amino acids: CATWRGRREKLFF. The CDR3 DNA follows: TGTGCTACATGGAGGGGGCGGCGGGAAAAACTGTTTTTT. Based on the CDR3 plus reference TRBV28 and TRBJ1-4, the full variable domain is DVKVTQSSRYLVKRTGEKVFLECVQDMDHENMFWYRQDPGLGLRLIYFSYDVKMKEKGDIPEGYSVSREKKERFSLILESASTNQTSMYLCATWRGRREKLFFGSGTQLSVL.

This clone was detected once. V usage is TRBV6-1 and J usage is TRBJ2-3; tentatively, D is TRBD2 (6 bases). CDR3 length: 14 residues. V gave up 6 bases and J gave up 3 bases, with 13 bases separating them. The germline gives CDR1 MNHNS, CDR2 SASEGT. CDR3 amino acids: CASRAGGPTDTQYF. CDR3 coding DNA: TGTGCCAGCAGGGCCGGGGGACCAACAGATACGCAGTATTTT.

CDR3 DNA: TGCGCCAGCAGGCTCCGGGACAGGTACTACAATGAGCAGTTCTTC. Its protein is CASRLRDRYYNEQFF. The chain recombines TRBV4-1 with TRBJ2-1; 8 bases agree with TRBD1. Germline V gene sequence: CDR1 MGHRA, CDR2 YSYEKL. This CDR3 spans 15 amino acids. V trimming: 6 bases; J trimming: 3 bases; junction bases outside the gene matches: 7.

This clone was observed a few times. The rearrangement uses TRBV4-1 and TRBJ2-3, with 7 bases matching TRBD2. This CDR3 comprises 17 residues. V shed 0 bases and J 3 bases; nucleotides not matched to a gene: 9. Germline CDR1 is MGHRA and CDR2 is YSYEKL. CDR3 protein: CASSQERMAGVTDTQYF. The CDR3 DNA follows: TGCGCCAGCAGCCAAGAGAGAATGGCGGGAGTAACAGATACGCAGTATTTT.

This sequence joins TRBV9 and TRBJ2-3, with D perhaps given as TRBD1 or TRBD2 (6 bases each). The CDR3 consists of 15 residues. Germline assignment: CDR1 SGDLS and CDR2 YYNGEE. Trimming shortened V by 0 bases and J by 0 bases, and 8 bases separated the two germline ends. The DNA of the CDR3 is TGTGCCAGCAGCGTAGAAGGGGGGAGCACAGATACGCAGTATTTT. Residues: CASSVEGGSTDTQYF.

The gene calls are TRBV7-9 and TRBJ2-1; 9 nucleotides line up with TRBD1. The CDR3 contains 15 residues. The V segment lost 7 bases and the J segment 4 bases; nucleotides outside the gene matches: 8. Germline CDR1 reads SEHNR; CDR2 reads FQNEAQ (reference sequence). The CDR3 here is CASTRGGQGYNEQFF. In DNA form, the CDR3 reads TGTGCCAGCACCCGCGGGGGACAGGGTTACAATGAGCAGTTCTTC.

The V gene is TRBV5-4, the J gene TRBJ2-3; TRBD1 aligns across 7 bases. The CDR3 totals 14 residues. The ends lost 4 bases at V and 2 bases at J; junction bases unmatched: 4. In germline, CDR1 is SGHNT, CDR2 YYREEE (reference sequence). This chain's CDR3 is CASSGDSYTDTQYF. The DNA for the CDR3 is TGTGCCAGCAGCGGGGACAGCTACACAGATACGCAGTATTTT. The variable domain in full, completed from reference TRBV5-4 and TRBJ2-3, reads ETGVTQSPTHLIKTRGQQVTLRCSSQSGHNTVSWYQQALGQGPQFIFQYYREEENGRGNFPPRFSGLQFPNYSSELNVNALELDDSALYLCASSGDSYTDTQYFGPGTRLTVL.

The J gene is TRBJ1-1, the V gene TRBV29-1, with a possible D match to TRBD1 (6 bases). The CDR3 covers 13 residues. Germline CDR1 SQVTM, CDR2 ANQGSEA. The ends were cut back, 3 bases at V and 5 bases at J, with 13 bases in the middle. The CDR3 protein is CSVDGGRGTEAFF. CDR3 nucleotide sequence: TGCAGCGTTGATGGGGGGAGGGGGACTGAAGCTTTCTTT.